Listed here are 27 T cell receptor beta chains from one sample, sequenced in a study of blood T cells in healthy people across ages. The second PCR ran about 6 to 12 cycles with a sample-barcoded 5' primer and J-beta primers. TCRdb re-analysed the 5' RACE reads in MiXCR, keeping a single row per CDR3 protein. The repertoire holds around 1,800,000 distinct CDR3 sequences, with about 39% as singletons. What was sequenced was blood. All receptors come from a human donor in good health.

The V gene is TRBV20-1, the J gene TRBJ2-1, with 10 positions matching TRBD2. V trimming: 0 bases; J trimming: 7 bases; junction bases outside the gene matches: 12. CDR1 DFQATT and CDR2 SNEGSKA come from the germline V gene (reference sequence). The CDR3 runs 17 residues. CDR3 nucleotide sequence: TGCAGTGCTAGAGATTCTTCGAAACTAGCGGGGAGAAATGAGCAGTTCTTC. Amino acids: CSARDSSKLAGRNEQFF.

The chain's CDR3 is CSARSFAADIAKNIQYF. In DNA form, the CDR3 reads TGCAGTGCTAGATCTTTTGCGGCGGACATAGCCAAAAACATTCAGTACTTC. The chain joins TRBV20-1 to TRBJ2-4, with a weak D call TRBD1 (5 bases). Germline CDR1 DFQATT, CDR2 SNEGSKA (reference sequence). This CDR3 region has 17 residues. Trimming shortened V by 2 bases and J by 0 bases, and 17 bases separated the two germline ends.

The chain recombines TRBV28 with TRBJ2-6; no firm D call. The CDR3 length is 17 residues. Trimming left V 5 bases short and J 0 bases short, with 14 bases between. Germline values: CDR1 MDHEN, CDR2 SYDVKM. The CDR3 DNA follows: TGTGCCAGCAGTAGGGTCTCAGCCTTCTCTGGGGCCAACGTCCTGACTTTC. Amino acids: CASSRVSAFSGANVLTF.

This chain joins TRBV5-1 and TRBJ2-4, with TRBD1 matching 8 bases. The V gene's germline CDR1 is SGHRS and CDR2 YFSETQ. The CDR3 is 15 amino acids. Trimming removed 1 base from V and 5 bases from J; junction bases left unmatched: 5. The CDR3 region has the DNA TGCGCCAGCAGCTTGACCAGGGGGCACCAAAACATTCAGTACTTC. Its protein product is CASSLTRGHQNIQYF.

V is TRBV15 and J is TRBJ2-1; 7 nucleotides align to TRBD2. Germline trimming cut 2 bases from V and 0 bases from J; bases unmatched to any gene: 4. The CDR3 spans 16 residues. In germline, CDR1 is LNHNV, CDR2 YYDKDF (reference sequence). The CDR3 loop is CATSRLSGASYNEQFF. CDR3 DNA: TGTGCCACCAGCAGATTGAGCGGGGCCTCCTACAATGAGCAGTTCTTC.

This sequence joins TRBV6-5 and TRBJ1-5, with D unclear. The germline V gene encodes CDR1 MNHEY and CDR2 SVGAGI. V lost 6 bases to trimming and J lost 7 bases, with 13 bases between them. There are 13 residues in the CDR3. DNA of the CDR3: TGTGCCAGCAGCCCCGGTTTTTACCAGCCCCAGCATTTT. Translated, it gives CASSPGFYQPQHF.

The chain uses TRBV7-2 and TRBJ2-3; weak D call: TRBD2 (5 bases). The CDR3 sequence is 19 residues long. Looked up from germline, CDR1 is SGHTA and CDR2 is FQGNSA. Between the trimmed V and J ends, which lost 2 bases and 14 bases, there was a span of 35 bases. Here the CDR3 DNA reads TGTGCCAGCAGCTTATTCGCGAGGGTAGAGTCTTCAACTAATGAAAAACTGTATTTT. Translated: CASSLFARVESSTNEKLYF.

The chain couples TRBV7-9 to TRBJ2-3, with D maybe TRBD2 (7 bases). CDR3 size: 14 residues. The germline V gene has CDR1 SEHNR and CDR2 FQNEAQ (reference sequence). V was trimmed by 5 bases and J by 5 bases, leaving 14 bases between them. CDR3 sequence: CASSMKGGVDTQYF. CDR3 nucleotide sequence: TGTGCCAGCAGCATGAAAGGGGGGGTAGATACGCAGTATTTT.

CDR3 in DNA: TGCAGTGCTAGAGGAGGAGGGGGGGATCGCTCTGGAAACACCATATATTTT. Amino acid sequence: CSARGGGGDRSGNTIYF. V and J are TRBV20-1 and TRBJ1-3; TRBD1 is a possible D gene (6 bases). The CDR3 has 17 residues. Germline CDR1 is DFQATT and CDR2 is SNEGSKA (reference sequence). The V gene lost 1 base and the J gene lost 0 bases, with 16 bases spanning the gap.

This clonotype was recorded once. The J gene is TRBJ2-3, the V gene TRBV24-1, with D possibly matching TRBD1 (5 bases). CDR1 and CDR2 from the germline V gene are KGHDR and SFDVKD. Trimming shortened V by 2 bases and J by 4 bases, and 9 bases separated the two germline ends. The length of the CDR3 is 14 residues. The CDR3 reads CATSDSSGPDTQYF. CDR3 coding DNA: TGTGCCACCAGTGATTCGTCAGGGCCAGATACGCAGTATTTT.

J is TRBJ1-6 and V is TRBV7-9, with D unclear. Between the trimmed V and J ends, which lost 2 bases and 10 bases, there was a span of 6 bases. The CDR3 covers 12 residues. Germline CDR1 SEHNR, CDR2 FQNEAQ (reference sequence). The CDR3: CASSLNESPLHF. The CDR3 coding sequence is TGTGCCAGCAGCTTAAACGAGTCACCCCTCCACTTT.

This clonotype was seen many times. CDR3 loop: CASSSTGQSSGANVLTF. Written as DNA, the CDR3 is TGTGCCAGCAGTTCCACCGGCCAAAGCTCTGGGGCCAACGTCCTGACTTTC. The genes are TRBV7-3 and TRBJ2-6; D gene unclear. Trimming cost V 6 bases and J 0 bases, with 15 bases left between them. CDR3 size: 17 residues. CDR1 is SGHTA, CDR2 FQGTGA, per germline.

The rearrangement uses TRBV6-5 and TRBJ2-1, with 7 bases aligning to TRBD2. The junction had 9 bases not matched to a gene; V was cut back by 7 bases and J by 9 bases. CDR3 length equals 13 residues. CDR1 is MNHEY, CDR2 SVGAGI, per germline. CDR3 loop: CASMGVGGTEQFF. CDR3 sequence (DNA): TGTGCCAGCATGGGGGTCGGGGGGACTGAGCAGTTCTTC.

V usage is TRBV7-2 and J usage is TRBJ2-5; a possible D gene is TRBD2 (7 bases). Germline V gives CDR1 SGHTA, CDR2 FQGNSA. V lost 5 bases, J lost 2 bases, and 21 bases lay in between. The CDR3 totals 17 residues. The CDR3 region is CASSPRGVRGIQETQYF. The CDR3 nucleotides are TGTGCCAGCAGCCCCCGGGGGGTGAGGGGGATACAAGAGACCCAGTACTTC.

This clonotype was observed a handful of times. The chain combines TRBV7-2 with TRBJ1-2, with D maybe TRBD1 (6 bases). V lost 0 bases, J lost 8 bases, and 22 bases lay in between. CDR3 length equals 17 residues. CDR1 is SGHTA, CDR2 FQGNSA, per germline. CDR3: CASSLAGAGGQWSGYTF. In DNA form, the CDR3 reads TGTGCCAGCAGCTTAGCAGGAGCGGGGGGGCAATGGTCGGGCTACACCTTC.

This clonotype was seen a handful of times. The CDR3 coding sequence is TGCGCCAGCAGCTTGACAGGAAGGTCGGGGGAGCAGTACTTC. It translates to CASSLTGRSGEQYF. The chain joins TRBV5-1 to TRBJ2-7; D could derive from TRBD1 or TRBD2 (5 bases each). The germline V gene encodes CDR1 SGHRS and CDR2 YFSETQ. Trimming took 1 base from V and 7 from J, leaving 15 bases between them. CDR3 length equals 14 residues.

The chain has TRBV7-2 and TRBJ2-3; TRBD2 aligns across 7 bases. Germline V gene lookup returns CDR1 SGHTA and CDR2 FQGNSA. The CDR3 spans 18 residues. The trim removed 5 bases at V and 0 bases at J, leaving 14 bases unmatched. CDR3 nucleotide sequence: TGTGCCAGCAGCCGTCGGAATTACGGGGGGATGAGCACAGATACGCAGTATTTT. Its translation: CASSRRNYGGMSTDTQYF.

This sequence joins TRBV4-1 and TRBJ2-1; 10 nucleotides agree with TRBD2. The CDR3 has 15 amino acids. With V trimmed by 6 bases and J by 7 bases, 9 bases remained unmatched. Looked up from germline, CDR1 is MGHRA and CDR2 is YSYEKL. CDR3 sequence (DNA): TGCGCCAGCAGTGGTAGAAGCGGGGGGGCAAATGAGCAGTTCTTC. Protein: CASSGRSGGANEQFF.

The chain is built from TRBV6-6 and TRBJ2-3; D remains ambiguous. Per germline, CDR1 MNHNY and CDR2 SVGAGI (reference sequence). This CDR3 is 15 amino acids long. V lost 0 bases, J lost 5 bases, and 12 bases lay in between. The CDR3 reads CASSYSLGFRDTQYF. The DNA of the CDR3 is TGTGCCAGCAGTTACTCGCTGGGGTTTCGAGATACGCAGTATTTT.

This clonotype has more than one count but fewer than ten. The chain is built from TRBV6-5 and TRBJ1-5; D gene unclear. Trimming removed 4 bases from V and 5 bases from J, with 6 bases in between. Germline lookup yields CDR1 MNHEY and CDR2 SVGAGI. The CDR3 covers 12 residues. The CDR3 reads CASSSRHQPQHF. In nucleotides, the CDR3 is TGTGCCAGCAGTTCGAGGCATCAGCCCCAGCATTTT.

A remark on this clonotype: A much larger clone sits a single nucleotide away, making a read error possible. V gene TRBV29-1 combines with J gene TRBJ2-3, with D possibly being TRBD1 (7 bases). CDR3 length: 14 residues. The germline V gene has CDR1 SQVTM and CDR2 ANQGSEA. V was shortened by 7 bases and J by 5 bases, with 19 bases between the two germline ends. CDR3 DNA: TGCAGCGGCCAGAGGAGACAGGGAGGAGATACGCAGTATTTT. Protein sequence: CSGQRRQGGDTQYF.

This clonotype appeared a few times. The V call is TRBV20-1, the J call TRBJ2-5; the D gene is possibly TRBD2 (7 bases). The CDR3 covers 13 residues. CDR1 is DFQATT and CDR2 is SNEGSKA in the germline V gene (reference sequence). This chain's CDR3 is CSLTPGGRETQYF. CDR3 nucleotide sequence: TGCAGCCTAACCCCGGGGGGCCGCGAGACCCAGTACTTC.

The rearrangement uses TRBV7-6 and TRBJ2-3, with D maybe TRBD1 (5 bases). Germline V gene sequence: CDR1 SGHVS, CDR2 FNYEAQ. There are 15 residues in the CDR3. The V end lost 2 bases, the J end lost 7 bases, and 16 bases lay between the germline ends. The CDR3 spells CASSLFQGWGYTQYF. In DNA, the CDR3 is TGTGCCAGCAGCTTATTCCAGGGATGGGGTTATACGCAGTATTTT. The whole variable domain, remainder taken from reference TRBV7-6 and TRBJ2-3, is GAGVSQSPRYKVTKRGQDVALRCDPISGHVSLYWYRQALGQGPEFLTYFNYEAQQDKSGLPNDRFSAERPEGSISTLTIQRTEQRDSAMYRCASSLFQGWGYTQYFGPGTRLTVL.

This clonotype was recorded a few times. The chain combines TRBV28 with TRBJ1-2, with unresolved D. This CDR3 contains 14 residues. Germline CDR1 is MDHEN and CDR2 is SYDVKM. The germline V and J ends were trimmed by 2 bases and 4 bases, with 11 bases remaining between them. Here the CDR3 DNA reads TGTGCCAGCAGTTTAGAGTCGTGGGTCTATGGCTACACCTTC. Translated: CASSLESWVYGYTF.

The V call is TRBV10-3, the J call TRBJ2-1; 10 bases align to TRBD2. Germline V gene data show CDR1 as ENHRY and CDR2 as SYGVKD. The CDR3 runs 16 residues. Germline trimming cut 4 bases from V and 5 bases from J; bases unmatched to any gene: 8. The CDR3 spells CAISVTSGDYDNEQFF. DNA for the CDR3: TGTGCCATCAGTGTTACTAGCGGGGACTACGACAATGAGCAGTTCTTC.

This clonotype showed up just a few times. The chain carries TRBV20-1 and TRBJ1-1, with 7 bases that match TRBD1. Germline assignment: CDR1 DFQATT and CDR2 SNEGSKA (reference sequence). V gave up 1 base and J gave up 3 bases; unmatched junction bases: 8. The CDR3 contains 15 residues. CDR3 region: CSARVADREYTEAFF. The CDR3 coding sequence is TGCAGTGCTAGAGTAGCAGACAGGGAGTACACTGAAGCTTTCTTT.

This clonotype turned up a few times. The rearrangement uses TRBV11-3 and TRBJ2-7, with 9 nucleotides matching TRBD2. Germline CDR1 and CDR2: SGHNT and YENEEA. CDR3 length: 14 residues. Trimming at V came to 6 bases and at J to 6 bases, leaving 9 bases not matched to a gene. Written as DNA, the CDR3 is TGTGCCAGCAGTTGGTCCGGGACTAGCTTCGAGCAGTACTTC. Protein: CASSWSGTSFEQYF.